Following are 7 T cell receptor beta chains from one sample sequenced in a study of OX40 agonist ivuxolimab in advanced cancers. Assay: immunoSEQ multiplex PCR; the TCRdb copy retains only in-frame clones and omits some. Of roughly 6,800 clones in the sample, about four fifths were seen once. The sample consisted of CD4+ or CD8+ T cells sorted from blood, taken in a trial of the OX40 agonist ivuxolimab. Source of these receptors: an adult with an advanced solid tumor such as melanoma, head and neck, liver or kidney cancer.

J is TRBJ2-3 and V is TRBV21-1; TRBD1 is the table's D call and was not checked against the DNA. TRBV21-1 is a pseudogene segment. This CDR3 is built from 13 residues. CDR3 sequence reads: CASSQGPRDTQYF. CDR3 DNA sequence: TGTGCCAGCAGCCAGGGTCCACGGGATACGCAGTATTTT.

This clone was observed a single time. The chain carries TRBV27 and TRBJ1-1; D ambiguous. The CDR3 has 15 residues. The germline gives CDR1 MNHEY, CDR2 SMNVEV (reference sequence). The V gene lost 3 bases and the J gene lost 2 bases, with 13 bases spanning the gap. DNA of the CDR3: TGTGCCAGCAGTTTTAACGGGGAACCTAACACTGAAGCTTTCTTT. It yields the protein CASSFNGEPNTEAFF.

This clone came up once. The chain uses TRBV9 and TRBJ2-5, with no clear D. Germline CDR1 SGDLS, CDR2 YYNGEE. The CDR3 is 13 residues long. V was clipped by 0 bases and J by 5 bases, with 8 bases between them. The CDR3 spells CASSVDPAETQYF. CDR3 coding DNA: TGTGCCAGCAGCGTAGACCCTGCTGAGACCCAGTACTTC.

The chain employs TRBV12-5 and TRBJ2-5; D gene ambiguous. Germline loops: CDR1 LGHNT, CDR2 FRNRAP. CDR3 length: 13 residues. V gave up 2 bases and J gave up 3 bases, with 7 bases separating them. In DNA form, the CDR3 reads TGTGCTAGTGGTTTGACGAGCGAAGAGACCCAGTACTTC. This sequence encodes CASGLTSEETQYF.

CDR3 amino acids: CASSLGGNFNTEAFF. DNA of the CDR3: TGTGCCAGCAGCTTAGGTGGGAATTTCAACACTGAAGCTTTCTTT. The chain is built from TRBV13 and TRBJ1-1, with D uncertain. This CDR3 has 15 residues. Germline loops: CDR1 PRHDT, CDR2 FYEKMQ (reference sequence). Trimming left V 0 bases short and J 2 bases short, with 10 bases between.

The chain employs TRBV5-1 and TRBJ2-7; D tentatively fits TRBD1 or TRBD2 (5 bases each). The CDR3 length is 12 residues. The germline V gene has CDR1 SGHRS and CDR2 YFSETQ. V lost 3 bases, J lost 7 bases, and 11 bases lay in between. Here the CDR3 reads CASSSSGGEQYF. CDR3 DNA sequence: TGCGCCAGCAGCTCGTCTGGGGGAGAGCAGTACTTC.

V usage is TRBV7-9 and J usage is TRBJ1-1; TRBD1 is a possible D gene (5 bases). The CDR3 contains 14 residues. Germline loops: CDR1 SEHNR, CDR2 FQNEAQ (reference sequence). V gave up 2 bases and J gave up 0 bases, with 7 bases separating them. In DNA form, the CDR3 reads TGTGCCAGCAGCTTACCAGGGATGAACACTGAAGCTTTCTTT. It codes for CASSLPGMNTEAFF.